This TCR beta chain was observed in a study of cytomegalovirus exposure and HLA in healthy donors. CDR3 length equals 11 residues. CDR1 and CDR2 from the germline V gene are GTSNPN and SVGIG (reference sequence). The V and J ends lost 3 bases and 5 bases respectively, with 6 bases between them. Study-level findings and limits: Reports showed the classifier diagnosing cytomegalovirus status with high specificity and sensitivity. Within an earlier analysis, most TCR beta V segments proved productive either about 90% or about 30% of the time. The authors confirmed in vitro that a few CMV-associated chains were specific for CMV antigens.

A word on this clone: Its specificity is not known.

Use of 60 Vbeta and 13 Jbeta primers characterized the PCR. Here immunoSEQ multiplex PCR was the method, and the copy in TCRdb shows in-frame clones only, minus some. Of roughly 58,000 clones in the sample, about four fifths are singletons; the top ten hold nearly 4%. Sequencing used PBMCs. This chain connects TRBV30 to TRBJ2-3; D possibly corresponds to TRBD2 (6 bases). The receptor was isolated from a woman aged 40 to 50 in good health and CMV-seronegative. CDR3 nucleotides: TGTGCCTGGAGGGAGGGAGATACGCAGTATTTT. This gives the protein CAWREGDTQYF.